This T cell receptor (beta chain) was found in a study of beta chain features in type 1 diabetes. V lost 1 base and J lost 4, with 11 bases in between. CDR1 is SGHTA, CDR2 FQGNSA, per germline. The CDR3 is made up of 15 amino acids. Expressed TCRB transcripts were sequenced because the isolated RNA had all been reverse transcribed beforehand. The protocol was immunoSEQ multiplex PCR, while the TCRdb copy is restricted to in-frame clones and leaves out a portion. The sample contains a few hundred thousand clones, around 15% of which appear only once. The chain couples TRBV7-2 to TRBJ2-4; the D gene is possibly TRBD2 (6 bases). The sequence was obtained from a man younger than 45 in good health. The specimen sequenced was central memory CD4+ T cells from blood. The CDR3 here is CASSLERVPKNIQYF. CDR3 nucleotides: TGTGCCAGCAGCTTAGAGCGGGTCCCGAAAAACATTCAGTACTTC.